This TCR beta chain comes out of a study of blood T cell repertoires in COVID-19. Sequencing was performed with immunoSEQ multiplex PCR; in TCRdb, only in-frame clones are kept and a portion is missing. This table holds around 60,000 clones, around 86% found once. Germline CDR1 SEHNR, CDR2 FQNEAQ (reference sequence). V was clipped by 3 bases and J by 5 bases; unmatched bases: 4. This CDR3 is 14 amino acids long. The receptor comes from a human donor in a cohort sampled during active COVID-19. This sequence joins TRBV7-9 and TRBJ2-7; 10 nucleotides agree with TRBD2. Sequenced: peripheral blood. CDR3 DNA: TGTGCCAGCAGCTTGGCTAGCGGGAGCGACGAGCAGTACTTC. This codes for CASSLASGSDEQYF.